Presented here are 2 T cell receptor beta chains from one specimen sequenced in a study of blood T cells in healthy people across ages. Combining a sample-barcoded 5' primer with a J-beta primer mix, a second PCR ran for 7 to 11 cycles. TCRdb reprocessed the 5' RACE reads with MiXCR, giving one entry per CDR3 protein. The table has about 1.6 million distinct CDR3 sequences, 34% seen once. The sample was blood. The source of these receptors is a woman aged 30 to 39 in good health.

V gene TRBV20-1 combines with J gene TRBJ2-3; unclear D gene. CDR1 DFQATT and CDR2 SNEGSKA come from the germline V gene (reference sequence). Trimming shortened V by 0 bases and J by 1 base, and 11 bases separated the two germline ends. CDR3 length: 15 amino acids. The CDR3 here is CSARETRTRTDTQYF. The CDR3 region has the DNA TGCAGTGCTAGAGAAACGAGGACCCGCACAGATACGCAGTATTTT.

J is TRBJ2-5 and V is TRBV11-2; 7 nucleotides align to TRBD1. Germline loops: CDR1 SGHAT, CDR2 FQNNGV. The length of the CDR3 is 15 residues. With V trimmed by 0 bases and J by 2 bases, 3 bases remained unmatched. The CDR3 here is CASSLDGGQQETQYF. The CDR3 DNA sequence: TGTGCCAGCAGCTTAGATGGGGGACAGCAAGAGACCCAGTACTTC.